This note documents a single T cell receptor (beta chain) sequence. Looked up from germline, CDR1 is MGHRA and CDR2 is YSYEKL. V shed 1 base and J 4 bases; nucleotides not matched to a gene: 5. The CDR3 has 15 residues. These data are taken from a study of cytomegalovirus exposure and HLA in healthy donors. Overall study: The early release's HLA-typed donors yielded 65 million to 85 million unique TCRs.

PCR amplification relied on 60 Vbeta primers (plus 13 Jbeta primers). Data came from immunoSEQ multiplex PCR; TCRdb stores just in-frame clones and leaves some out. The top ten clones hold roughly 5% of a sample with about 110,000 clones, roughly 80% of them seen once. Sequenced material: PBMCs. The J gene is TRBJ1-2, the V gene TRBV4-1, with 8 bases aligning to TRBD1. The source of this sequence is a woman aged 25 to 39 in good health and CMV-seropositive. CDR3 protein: CASSQVLGQVYGYTF. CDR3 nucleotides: TGCGCCAGCAGCCAAGTCTTGGGACAGGTCTATGGCTACACCTTC.